The entry below describes one T cell receptor beta chain. Its cognate antigen has yet to be identified. Per-base qualities were not stored, and no clone one base away is much larger. These data are taken from a study of T cell responses to AZD1222 COVID-19 vaccine (dated by TCRdb to about 2021). As for the study more broadly: A total of just over 230 trial participants underwent TCR sequencing, of whom about 210 received two doses of AZD1222 and about 25 received two doses of the MenACWY control vaccine. Trial participants were enrolled by age into 18-55, 56-69 and 70-plus year subgroups, with around 150, 28 and 57 TCR-sequenced participants respectively.

Trimmed from V: 3 bases; trimmed from J: 13 bases; junction bases lacking a gene match: 15. The germline V gene yields KGHSH for CDR1 and LQKENI for CDR2. From its cysteine to its phenylalanine, the CDR3 spans 17 amino acids. CDR3 DNA only is kept here, 51 bases in frame from base 1. Sample time point, as interpreted from the label and publication: about 28 days (+/-7) after the second vaccine dose. AZD1222 recipients whose second dose came at about 4 weeks and those whose second dose came at about 12 weeks were combined into one group, since spike-specific TCR depth and breadth did not differ between the two schedules. The vaccinee samples were drawn from two UK trials, COV001 and COV002, one of which was a single-blind randomized controlled phase 2/3 trial testing AZD1222 (ChAdOx1 nCoV-19) in healthy adults. For TCRbeta chain sequencing, PBMC samples were collected from trial participants at day 0 and at day 28 after the second dose.

Study-level results and caveats: No day 14 peak-response samples were available, so repertoires were characterized only after the peak T cell response. In the small 56-69-year group, the increase in depth fell short of significance, most likely because of low power. The vaccine-associated CD4 TCRs covered the entire spike protein, and the dominant responses fell in regions 160-218 and 743-854. Participants were mostly white British and included more females than males, and it was suggested by the authors that clonal diversity may have been underestimated. Reportedly, close to half of the unique spike-specific TCRs recognized epitopes lying outside the regions that are mutated in the B.1.351 and B.1.1.7 variants. Spike-specific TCR breadth and depth rose significantly after two AZD1222 doses compared with day 0 and with MenACWY recipients. Only five to seven AZD1222 recipients were SARS-CoV-2 seropositive at baseline, limiting conclusions about previously exposed vaccinees.

The CDR3 regions of human TCRbeta chains were analyzed by immunosequencing. As for the original processing: Repertoire TCRs were checked for matches against a reference library of SARS-CoV-2-specific TCRs that had been generated using the MIRA antigen-specificity platform. Breadth was defined as the fraction of unique TCRs that were SARS-CoV-2-associated, and depth was defined as the fraction of total T cells that were SARS-CoV-2-associated. Using the MIRA data, each spike-specific TCR was assigned both to the spike region to which the TCR was reactive and to a CD4 or CD8 class. Log10-transformed breadth and depth values were compared by one-way ANOVA with Sidak's multiple comparisons tests. Here the immuneACCESS table is served through TCRdb, limited to in-frame sequences with V and J called. Missing clones are a known gap in these copies; in checked studies unresolved V genes cover under half, and the rest lacks a known reason. That table supplies the V and J calls and clone size; D and trimming were determined from the DNA. Within this sample are about 110,000 clones, with 80% to 95% of them counted one time only. The ten largest clones capture around 7.6% of the sample.

The TCR sequence derives from an adult who received the AZD1222 COVID-19 vaccine. The chain is encoded by TRBV18 joined to TRBJ1-4; 12 junctional bases match TRBD1. The sequenced sample was peripheral blood, obtained 28 days after the second AZD1222 dose. CDR3 protein: CASSPLERGTGGNGLFF. The DNA is TGTGCCAGCTCACCCCTTGAGCGCGGGACAGGGGGCAATGGACTGTTTTTT.